The 17 T cell receptor beta chains below all came from one sample that was sequenced in a study of tumor-infiltrating lymphocytes in primary liver carcinoma. DNA and RNA were both co-extracted from roughly 18-30 mg of bulk tissue that had not been sorted. cDNA specific to TCR beta was made from 450 to 650 ng of total RNA, with a constant-region primer employed for priming. Libraries covering TCR beta were generated through three nested multiplex PCR rounds (using a slightly modified ARM-PCR). The first two PCR rounds used TRBV1-TRBV30 forward primers with a C-beta reverse primer, roughly 10 cycles each. TCRdb independently ran MiXCR on the multiplex PCR reads; one entry per CDR3 protein. The repertoire holds over 100,000 distinct CDR3 sequences, with less than 75% as singletons. Sequencing was performed on tumor-adjacent normal liver tissue. Receptors originate from a woman aged 55-69 years with primary liver carcinoma and hepatitis B virus infection.

Notes on this clonotype: The junction departs from germline at one end; a sequencing error may be responsible. The chain links TRBV12-3 or TRBV12-4 to TRBJ1-5; the D is unclear. The CDR3 runs to 13 residues. CDR3 region: CASIVSLGQSQHF. CDR3 nucleotides: TGCGCCAGCATTGTCAGCCTCGGTCAGTCCCAGCATTTT.

Regarding this clonotype: An end of the junction does not agree with germline; a read error may underlie this. The chain employs TRBV11-2 and TRBJ2-7; D gene ambiguous. From germline, CDR1 is SGHAT and CDR2 FQNNGV. The length of the CDR3 is 14 residues. CDR3 in DNA: TGTGCCAGCAGCTTCTGGATCCCCCTCTACGAGCGGTACTTC. Amino acids: CASSFWIPLYERYF.

By sample fraction, this clonotype is medium-sized (0.01 to 0.1%). The rearrangement joins TRBV11-2 to TRBJ1-3, with D uncertain. The CDR3 contains 13 residues. The ends were cut back, 5 bases at V and 0 bases at J, with 5 bases in the middle. The germline V gene has CDR1 SGHAT and CDR2 FQNNGV. The DNA for the CDR3 is TGTGCCAGCAGCCAGAGCTCTGGAAACACCATATATTTT. This translates into CASSQSSGNTIYF.

V usage is TRBV29-1 and J usage is TRBJ2-7, with D unresolved. V was clipped by 7 bases and J by 7 bases, with 20 bases between them. From germline, CDR1 is SQVTM and CDR2 ANQGSEA. CDR3 length: 13 amino acids. The CDR3 region is CSACNPGIGEQYF. CDR3 DNA: TGCAGCGCCTGCAACCCCGGAATAGGGGAGCAGTACTTC.

V gene TRBV29-1 combines with J gene TRBJ1-5, with 8 nucleotides matching TRBD1. The junction had 11 bases not matched to a gene; V was cut back by 7 bases and J by 6 bases. Germline CDR1 is SQVTM and CDR2 is ANQGSEA. The length of the CDR3 is 14 residues. The CDR3 spells CSAATGTGIQPQHF. In DNA form, the CDR3 reads TGCAGCGCTGCGACCGGGACAGGTATTCAGCCCCAGCATTTT.

In regard to this clonotype: This may be a read error, as it is one base from a much larger clone. This rearrangement joins TRBV7-8 to TRBJ2-2, with 7 bases aligning to TRBD1. The CDR3 loop spans 14 amino acids. With 4 bases clipped from V and 7 bases from J, the junction kept 6 bases outside the gene matches. CDR1 SGHVS and CDR2 FQNEAQ come from the germline V gene. The CDR3 reads CASSCTGALGELFF. Here the CDR3 DNA reads TGTGCCAGCAGCTGTACAGGGGCCCTCGGGGAGCTGTTTTTT.

This chain links TRBV11-2 with TRBJ2-1; D gene ambiguous. Trimming took 4 bases from V and 0 from J, leaving 16 bases between them. This CDR3 has 17 amino acids. The germline CDR1 and CDR2 sequences are SGHAT and FQNNGV. CDR3 protein: CASSYTPLRSSYNEQFF. The CDR3 DNA is TGTGCCAGCAGCTATACTCCGTTGAGGAGCTCCTACAATGAGCAGTTCTTC.

On this clonotype: A read error may explain this, as a much larger clone is one base away. This chain links TRBV6-4 with TRBJ1-2, with D unclear. The V gene's germline CDR1 is MRHNA and CDR2 SNTAGT. V lost 5 bases and J lost 3, with 10 bases in between. This CDR3 has 13 amino acids. CDR3 DNA: TGTGCCAGCAGTCCTGCGGGAGACTATGGCTACACCTTC. Protein product: CASSPAGDYGYTF.

Of note for this clonotype: A much larger clone differs from this one at a single base, so this may be a read error. J is TRBJ2-1 and V is TRBV28; 12 nucleotides align to TRBD1. CDR1 and CDR2 from the germline V gene are MDHEN and SYDVKM. V lost 5 bases, J lost 5 bases, and 10 bases stayed unmatched. The CDR3 length is 17 residues. DNA of the CDR3: TGTGCCAGCAGTCCCAGGGGACAGGGGGCTCTTCACAATGAGCAGTTCTTC. Amino acid sequence: CASSPRGQGALHNEQFF.

The chain combines TRBV29-1 with TRBJ2-7; no clear D. V lost 7 bases and J lost 2, with 15 bases in between. Germline lookup yields CDR1 SQVTM and CDR2 ANQGSEA. CDR3 length: 13 residues. The CDR3 nucleotides read TGCAGCGCTGCGATGGAGTCCGCCTACGAGCAGTACTTC. It codes for CSAAMESAYEQYF.

Details on this clonotype: Germline and junction disagree at one end, which may indicate a read error. The V call is TRBV4-2, the J call TRBJ2-7, with D possibly being TRBD2 (6 bases). The CDR3 totals 14 residues. The germline gives CDR1 LGHNA, CDR2 YNFKEQ. This CDR3 reads CASSQEGQDYDQYF. The CDR3 region has the DNA TGTGCCAGCAGCCAAGAGGGGCAGGACTACGATCAGTACTTC.

This clonotype turned up a few times. The chain links TRBV18 to TRBJ2-7; D is ambiguous. This CDR3 region has 14 residues. V lost 0 bases and J 2 bases, leaving 8 bases between the germline ends. Germline CDR1 is KGHSH and CDR2 is LQKENI. The CDR3 here is CASSPPASPYEQYF. For the CDR3, the DNA is TGTGCCAGCTCACCACCCGCCTCCCCCTACGAGCAGTACTTC.

With regard to this clonotype: A much larger clone is a single base away; this may be a read error. This rearrangement joins TRBV14 to TRBJ2-2; a weak D match, TRBD2 (5 bases). This CDR3 contains 15 residues. Germline CDR1 SGHDN, CDR2 FVKESK. This CDR3 reads CASSPESGFIGKLFF. The CDR3 nucleotides read TGTGCCAGCAGCCCCGAGTCCGGCTTTATCGGGAAGCTGTTTTTT.

A note on this clonotype: This may come from a read error, since a much larger clone is one base off. This chain links TRBV5-4 with TRBJ1-4; possible D gene TRBD1, 6 bases. Germline V gene lookup returns CDR1 SGHNT and CDR2 YYREEE (reference sequence). The CDR3 has 14 residues. The CDR3 nucleotides are TGTACCAGCAGCTTACAGGGACTTAATGAAAAACTGTTTTTT. It yields the protein CTSSLQGLNEKLFF.

Of note for this clonotype: One end of the junction varies from germline; a read error may be responsible. The V call is TRBV12-3 or TRBV12-4, the J call TRBJ2-7, with TRBD2 identical over 8 bases. This CDR3 has 15 amino acids. The CDR3 loop is CASSRGIGRAHEKYF. The CDR3 DNA sequence: TGTGCTAGCAGCAGGGGTATCGGGAGGGCCCATGAGAAGTATTTC.

Concerning this clonotype itself: The germline gene is not matched at one end of the junction; a read error may be the cause. This chain joins TRBV6-5 and TRBJ2-1; D tentatively reads TRBD1 or TRBD2 (5 bases each). Per germline, CDR1 MNHEY and CDR2 SVGAGI. The CDR3 contains 13 residues. CDR3 nucleotide sequence: TGTGGCAGCAGTTACGGGGCGTGCAATGAGCAGTTCTTC. It codes for CGSSYGACNEQFF.

This sequence joins TRBV13 and TRBJ2-7; TRBD1 is a possible D gene (5 bases). Germline V gives CDR1 PRHDT, CDR2 FYEKMQ (reference sequence). The CDR3 has 12 residues. V lost 7 bases and J 2 bases, leaving 9 bases between the germline ends. CDR3 coding DNA: TGTGCCAGCATCTCAGGGCCCTACGAGCAGTACTTC. Encoded protein: CASISGPYEQYF.